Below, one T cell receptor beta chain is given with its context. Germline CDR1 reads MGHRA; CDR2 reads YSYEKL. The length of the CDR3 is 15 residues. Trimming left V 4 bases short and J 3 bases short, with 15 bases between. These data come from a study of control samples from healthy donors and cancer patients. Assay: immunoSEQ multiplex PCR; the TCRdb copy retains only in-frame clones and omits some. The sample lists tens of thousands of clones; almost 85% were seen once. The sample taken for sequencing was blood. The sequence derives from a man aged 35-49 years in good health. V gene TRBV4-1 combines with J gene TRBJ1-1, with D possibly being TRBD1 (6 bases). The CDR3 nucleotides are TGCGCCAGCAGCCGCGTTTTAGGGGGAGACACTGAAGCTTTCTTT. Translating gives CASSRVLGGDTEAFF.